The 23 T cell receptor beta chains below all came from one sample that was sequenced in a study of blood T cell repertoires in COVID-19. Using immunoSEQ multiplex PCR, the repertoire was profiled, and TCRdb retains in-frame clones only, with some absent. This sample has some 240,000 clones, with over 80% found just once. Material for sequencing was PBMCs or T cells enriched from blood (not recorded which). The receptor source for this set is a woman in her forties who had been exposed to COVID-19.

CDR3 nucleotides: TGTGCCAGCACCTACCGAGGGTCTGGCAATCAGCCCCAGCATTTT. Translated: CASTYRGSGNQPQHF. J is TRBJ1-5 and V is TRBV2; D is ambiguous. This CDR3 region has 15 residues. Germline lookup yields CDR1 SNHLY and CDR2 FYNNEI. The V and J ends lost 7 bases and 2 bases respectively, with 15 bases between them. Complete variable domain (other parts from reference TRBV2 and TRBJ1-5): EPEVTQTPSHQVTQMGQEVILRCVPISNHLYFYWYRQILGQKVEFLVSFYNNEISEKSEIFDDQFSVERPDGSNFTLKIRSTKLEDSAMYFCASTYRGSGNQPQHFGDGTRLSIL.

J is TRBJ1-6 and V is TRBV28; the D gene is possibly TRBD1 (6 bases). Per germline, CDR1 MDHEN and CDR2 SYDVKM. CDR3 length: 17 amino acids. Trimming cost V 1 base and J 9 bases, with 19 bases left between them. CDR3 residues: CASSLYTPHRGGSPLHF. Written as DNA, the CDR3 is TGTGCCAGCAGTTTATACACCCCCCACCGAGGGGGTTCACCCCTCCACTTT.

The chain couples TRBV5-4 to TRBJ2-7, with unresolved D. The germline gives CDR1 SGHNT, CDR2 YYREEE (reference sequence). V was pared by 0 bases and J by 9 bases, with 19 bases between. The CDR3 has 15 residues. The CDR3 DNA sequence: TGTGCCAGCAGCTTGGATTCTAGACTGGGTAGGTTGCAGTACTTC. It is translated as CASSLDSRLGRLQYF.

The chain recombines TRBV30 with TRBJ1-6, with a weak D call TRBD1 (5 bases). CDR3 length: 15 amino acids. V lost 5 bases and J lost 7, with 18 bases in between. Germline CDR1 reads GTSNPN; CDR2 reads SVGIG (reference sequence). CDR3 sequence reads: CAWDRLGAGNSPLHF. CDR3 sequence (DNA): TGTGCCTGGGACCGCCTCGGGGCGGGAAATTCACCCCTCCACTTT.

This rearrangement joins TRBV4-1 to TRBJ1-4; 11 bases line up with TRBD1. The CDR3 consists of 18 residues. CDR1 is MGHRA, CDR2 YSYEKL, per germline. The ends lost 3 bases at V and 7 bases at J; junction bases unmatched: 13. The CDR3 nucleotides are TGCGCCAGCAGCCAGAAGAAGACAACCGGGACAGGGGGTGAAAAACTGTTTTTT. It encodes CASSQKKTTGTGGEKLFF.

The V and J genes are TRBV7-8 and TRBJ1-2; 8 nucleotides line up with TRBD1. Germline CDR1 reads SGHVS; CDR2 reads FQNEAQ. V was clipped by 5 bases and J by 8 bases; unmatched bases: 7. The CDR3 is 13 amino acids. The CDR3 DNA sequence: TGTGCCAGCAGCGTCGACAGGGGTCGGGGCTACACCTTC. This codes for CASSVDRGRGYTF.

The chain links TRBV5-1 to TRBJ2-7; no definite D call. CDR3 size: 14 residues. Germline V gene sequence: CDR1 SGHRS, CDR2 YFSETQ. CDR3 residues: CASSLTPTSYEQYV. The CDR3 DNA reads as TGTGCCAGCAGCTTAACTCCTACCTCTTACGAGCAGTACGTC.

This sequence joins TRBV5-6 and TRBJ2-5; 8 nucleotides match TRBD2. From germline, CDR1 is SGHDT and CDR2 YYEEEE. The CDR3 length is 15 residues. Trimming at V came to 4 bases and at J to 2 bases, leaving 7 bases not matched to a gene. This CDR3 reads CASSPPGGRQETQYF. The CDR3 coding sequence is TGTGCCAGCAGCCCCCCGGGGGGGCGTCAAGAGACCCAGTACTTC.

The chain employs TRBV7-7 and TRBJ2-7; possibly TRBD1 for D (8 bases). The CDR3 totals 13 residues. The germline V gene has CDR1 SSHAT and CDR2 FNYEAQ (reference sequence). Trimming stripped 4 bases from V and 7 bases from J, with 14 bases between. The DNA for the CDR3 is TGTGCCAGCAGCTCAGGACAGGGAGGGGAGCAGTACTTC. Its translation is CASSSGQGGEQYF.

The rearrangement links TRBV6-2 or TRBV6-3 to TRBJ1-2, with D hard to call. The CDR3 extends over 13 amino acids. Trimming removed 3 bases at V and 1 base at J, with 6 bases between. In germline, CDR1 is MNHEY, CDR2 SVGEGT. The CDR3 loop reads CASSYERNYGYTF. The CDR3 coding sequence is TGTGCCAGCAGTTATGAGCGTAACTATGGCTACACCTTC.

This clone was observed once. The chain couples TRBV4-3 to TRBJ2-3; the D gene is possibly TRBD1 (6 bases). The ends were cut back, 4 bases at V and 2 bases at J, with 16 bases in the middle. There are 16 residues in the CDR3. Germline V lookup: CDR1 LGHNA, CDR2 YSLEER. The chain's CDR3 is CASSPREGVLTDTQYF. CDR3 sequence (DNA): TGCGCCAGCAGCCCTAGAGAGGGGGTTCTCACAGATACGCAGTATTTT.

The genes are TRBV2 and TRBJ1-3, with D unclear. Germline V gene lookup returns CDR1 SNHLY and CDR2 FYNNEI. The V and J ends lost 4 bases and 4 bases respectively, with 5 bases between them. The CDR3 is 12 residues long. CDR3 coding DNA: TGTGCCAGCAGTGTCATCGGAAACACCATATATTTT. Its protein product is CASSVIGNTIYF.

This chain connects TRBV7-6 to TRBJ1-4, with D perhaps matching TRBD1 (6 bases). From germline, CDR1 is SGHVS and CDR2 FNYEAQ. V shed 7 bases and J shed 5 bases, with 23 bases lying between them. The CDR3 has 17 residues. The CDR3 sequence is CASNLMERTDENEKLFF. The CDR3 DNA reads TGTGCCAGCAACCTGATGGAGAGGACAGATGAAAATGAAAAACTGTTTTTT. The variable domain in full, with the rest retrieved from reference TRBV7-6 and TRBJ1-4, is GAGVSQSPRYKVTKRGQDVALRCDPISGHVSLYWYRQALGQGPEFLTYFNYEAQQDKSGLPNDRFSAERPEGSISTLTIQRTEQRDSAMYRCASNLMERTDENEKLFFGSGTQLSVL.

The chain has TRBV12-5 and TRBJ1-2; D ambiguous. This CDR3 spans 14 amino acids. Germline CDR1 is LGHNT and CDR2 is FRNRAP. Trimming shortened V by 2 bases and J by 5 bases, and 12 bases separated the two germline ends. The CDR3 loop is CASGLSRPGYGYTF. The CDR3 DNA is TGTGCTAGTGGTTTGAGCCGGCCGGGGTATGGCTACACCTTC.

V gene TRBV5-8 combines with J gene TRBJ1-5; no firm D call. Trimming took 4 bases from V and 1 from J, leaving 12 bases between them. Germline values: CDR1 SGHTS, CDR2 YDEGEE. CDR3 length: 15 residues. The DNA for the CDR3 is TGTGCCAGCAGCCCGTCGGGAGGGAGCAATCAGCCCCAGCATTTT. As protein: CASSPSGGSNQPQHF.

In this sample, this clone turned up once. The CDR3 DNA is TGCGCCAGCAGCTTGAAGCTTTCGATTAGCAATCAGCCCCAGCATTTT. It codes for CASSLKLSISNQPQHF. The chain joins TRBV5-1 to TRBJ1-5; D remains ambiguous. This CDR3 spans 16 amino acids. V lost 1 base and J 0 bases, leaving 11 bases between the germline ends. Germline V gives CDR1 SGHRS, CDR2 YFSETQ.

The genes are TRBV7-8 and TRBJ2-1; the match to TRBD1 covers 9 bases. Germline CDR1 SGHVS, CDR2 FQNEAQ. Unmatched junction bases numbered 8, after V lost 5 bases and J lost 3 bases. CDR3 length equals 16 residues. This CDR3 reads CASSPTPTGGYNEQFF. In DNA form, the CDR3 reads TGTGCCAGCAGCCCCACACCGACAGGGGGCTACAATGAGCAGTTCTTC.

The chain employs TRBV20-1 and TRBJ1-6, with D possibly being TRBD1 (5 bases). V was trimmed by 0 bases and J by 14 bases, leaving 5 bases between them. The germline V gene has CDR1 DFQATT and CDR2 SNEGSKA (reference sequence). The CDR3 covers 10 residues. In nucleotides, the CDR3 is TGCAGTGCTAGAGAAGGGGCCCTCCACTTT. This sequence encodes CSAREGALHF.

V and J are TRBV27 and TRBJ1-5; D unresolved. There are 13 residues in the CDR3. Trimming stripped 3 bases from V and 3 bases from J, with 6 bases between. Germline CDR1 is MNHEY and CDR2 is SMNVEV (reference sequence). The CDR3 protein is CASSLWANQPQHF. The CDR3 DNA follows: TGTGCCAGCAGTTTGTGGGCCAATCAGCCCCAGCATTTT.

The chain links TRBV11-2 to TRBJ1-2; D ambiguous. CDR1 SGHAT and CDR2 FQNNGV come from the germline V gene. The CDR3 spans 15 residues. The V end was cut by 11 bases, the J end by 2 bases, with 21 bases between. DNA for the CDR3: TGTGCCGAGCTTACAAGGTCCAACGGGAACTATGGCTACACCTTC. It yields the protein CAELTRSNGNYGYTF.

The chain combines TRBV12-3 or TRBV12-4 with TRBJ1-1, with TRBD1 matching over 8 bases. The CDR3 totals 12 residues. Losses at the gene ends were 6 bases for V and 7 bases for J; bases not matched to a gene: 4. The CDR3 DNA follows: TGTGCCAGCAGGCTGACAGGGGATGAAGCTTTCTTT. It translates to CASRLTGDEAFF.

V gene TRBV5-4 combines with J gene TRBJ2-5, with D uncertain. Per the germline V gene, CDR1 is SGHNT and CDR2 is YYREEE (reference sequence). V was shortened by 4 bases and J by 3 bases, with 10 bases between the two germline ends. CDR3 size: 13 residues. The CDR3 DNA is TGTGCCAGCAGCCCTGCCCGCGAAGAGACCCAGTACTTC. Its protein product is CASSPAREETQYF.

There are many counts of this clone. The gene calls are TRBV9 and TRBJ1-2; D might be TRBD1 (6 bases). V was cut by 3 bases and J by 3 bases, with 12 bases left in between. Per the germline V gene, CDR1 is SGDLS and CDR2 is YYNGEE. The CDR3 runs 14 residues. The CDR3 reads CASSAMTGDYGYTF. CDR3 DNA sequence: TGTGCCAGCAGCGCGATGACAGGCGACTATGGCTACACCTTC. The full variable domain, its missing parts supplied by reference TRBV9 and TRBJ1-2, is DSGVTQTPKHLITATGQRVTLRCSPRSGDLSVYWYQQSLDQGLQFLIQYYNGEERAKGNILERFSAQQFPDLHSELNLSSLELGDSALYFCASSAMTGDYGYTFGSGTRLTVV.